Shown below are 10 T cell receptor beta chains from a single sample sequenced in a study of T cells after yellow fever vaccination. TCRdb called the 5' RACE reads again in MiXCR, with one record for every CDR3 protein. The repertoire holds some 150,000 distinct CDR3 sequences, with around 6.3% as singletons. The material sequenced was CD4+ T cells sorted from PBMCs, taken 10 days after the yellow fever booster vaccination. The receptors shown here come from a man between 25 and 39 years old who received the YFV17D yellow fever vaccine.

This clonotype was detected many times. This sequence joins TRBV7-9 and TRBJ1-6, with TRBD1 as a possible D gene (5 bases). Trimming removed 5 bases at V and 8 bases at J, with 16 bases between. The CDR3 runs 15 residues. Germline CDR1 reads SEHNR; CDR2 reads FQNEAQ (reference sequence). DNA for the CDR3: TGTGCCAGCAGCACCCCCGGGTCAGGGTATTCACCCCTCCACTTT. Translated, it gives CASSTPGSGYSPLHF.

The V and J genes are TRBV9 and TRBJ2-3, with D possibly being TRBD1 (6 bases). The V and J ends lost 3 bases and 5 bases respectively, with 13 bases between them. The length of the CDR3 is 14 residues. The germline V gene has CDR1 SGDLS and CDR2 YYNGEE. The CDR3 nucleotides read TGTGCCAGCAGCGACGCGACAGGCAAAGATACGCAGTATTTT. Amino acid sequence: CASSDATGKDTQYF.

There are a few counts of this clonotype. The chain combines TRBV5-4 with TRBJ2-3; tentatively, D is TRBD1 (6 bases). Trimming pared 2 bases from V and 0 bases from J, leaving 10 bases between. This CDR3 has 15 residues. CDR1 SGHNT and CDR2 YYREEE come from the germline V gene (reference sequence). The CDR3 region has the DNA TGTGCCAGCAGCTTCCGAGGACAGAGCACAGATACGCAGTATTTT. Protein: CASSFRGQSTDTQYF.

This clonotype came up many times. This chain joins TRBV6-2 or TRBV6-3 and TRBJ2-5; D not resolved. Trimming took off 2 bases at V and 3 bases at J, with 7 bases between the two ends. Looked up from germline, CDR1 is MNHEY and CDR2 is SVGEGT. CDR3 length: 13 residues. The CDR3 here is CASSYAAKETQYF. The CDR3 DNA reads TGTGCCAGCAGTTACGCAGCGAAAGAGACCCAGTACTTC.

This clonotype has ten or more counts. The chain couples TRBV12-3 or TRBV12-4 to TRBJ1-2; D is uncertain. The CDR3 has 11 amino acids. Trimming cost V 7 bases and J 4 bases, with 7 bases left between them. The CDR3 region is CASTSGYGYTF. Written as DNA, the CDR3 is TGTGCCAGCACCTCCGGCTATGGCTACACCTTC.

The chain carries TRBV7-2 and TRBJ1-1; D gene unclear. Trimming stripped 6 bases from V and 3 bases from J, with 8 bases between. Germline V gives CDR1 SGHTA, CDR2 FQGNSA. The CDR3 length is 12 residues. CDR3 coding DNA: TGTGCCAGCAGGGAAGCGGACACTGAAGCTTTCTTT. Its protein product is CASREADTEAFF.

This clonotype appeared many times. This rearrangement joins TRBV12-3 or TRBV12-4 to TRBJ2-1; no clear D. V lost 5 bases to trimming and J lost 10 bases, with 12 bases between them. The CDR3 covers 12 residues. The CDR3 here is CASSLPHGEQFF. The DNA of the CDR3 is TGTGCCAGCAGTCTCCCCCACGGGGAGCAGTTCTTC.

This clonotype was recorded at least ten times. The chain is built from TRBV7-3 and TRBJ2-1, with D unresolved. V was pared by 4 bases and J by 12 bases, with 16 bases between. Germline CDR1 and CDR2: SGHTA and FQGTGA. The CDR3 spans 13 residues. DNA of the CDR3: TGTGCCAGCAGCTCCCCTCCTGGCGGTCGGCAGTTCTTC. Amino acid sequence: CASSSPPGGRQFF.

This clonotype was observed at least ten times. V usage is TRBV29-1 and J usage is TRBJ2-5; 10 bases agree with TRBD1. Germline V gene data show CDR1 as SQVTM and CDR2 as ANQGSEA. The CDR3 contains 13 residues. The V segment lost 6 bases and the J segment 4 bases; nucleotides outside the gene matches: 5. The DNA for the CDR3 is TGCAGCGTCGCGGACAGGGGGAGAGAGACCCAGTACTTC. Amino acids: CSVADRGRETQYF. Based on the CDR3 plus reference TRBV29-1 and TRBJ2-5, the full variable domain is SAVISQKPSRDICQRGTSLTIQCQVDSQVTMMFWYRQQPGQSLTLIATANQGSEATYESGFVIDKFPISRPNLTFSTLTVSNMSPEDSSIYLCSVADRGRETQYFGPGTRLLVL.

This clonotype came up many times. The V call is TRBV7-2, the J call TRBJ2-1, with 7 bases identical to TRBD1. The CDR3 contains 16 residues. With 4 bases clipped from V and 9 bases from J, the junction kept 15 bases outside the gene matches. CDR1 and CDR2 (germline): SGHTA, FQGNSA. The CDR3 reads CASSWGDDRVGGEQFF. Here the CDR3 DNA reads TGTGCCAGCAGCTGGGGCGACGACAGGGTAGGCGGTGAGCAGTTCTTC.